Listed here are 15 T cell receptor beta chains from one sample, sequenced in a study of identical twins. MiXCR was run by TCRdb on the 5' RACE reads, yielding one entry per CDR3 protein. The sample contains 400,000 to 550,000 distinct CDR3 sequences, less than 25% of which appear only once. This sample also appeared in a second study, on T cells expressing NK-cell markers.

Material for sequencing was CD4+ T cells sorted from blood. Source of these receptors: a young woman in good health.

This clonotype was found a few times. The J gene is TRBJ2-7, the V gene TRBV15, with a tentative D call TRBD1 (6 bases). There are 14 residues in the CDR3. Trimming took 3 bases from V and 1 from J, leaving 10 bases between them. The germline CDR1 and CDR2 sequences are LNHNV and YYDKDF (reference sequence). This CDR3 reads CATSRDSVSYEQYF. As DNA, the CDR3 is TGTGCCACCAGCAGGGACAGCGTTTCCTACGAGCAGTACTTC.

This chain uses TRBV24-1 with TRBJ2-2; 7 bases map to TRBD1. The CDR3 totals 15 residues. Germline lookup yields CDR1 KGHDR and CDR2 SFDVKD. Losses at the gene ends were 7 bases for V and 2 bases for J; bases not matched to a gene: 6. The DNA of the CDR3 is TGTGCCACCAGGTCCGGGACAGCTAACACCGGGGAGCTGTTTTTT. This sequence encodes CATRSGTANTGELFF.

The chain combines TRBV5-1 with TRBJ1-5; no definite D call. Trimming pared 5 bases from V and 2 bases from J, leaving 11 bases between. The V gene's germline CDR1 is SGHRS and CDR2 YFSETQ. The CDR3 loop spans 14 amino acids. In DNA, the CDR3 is TGCGCCAGCAGTCCGCTCGGTGGCAATCAGCCCCAGCATTTT. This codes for CASSPLGGNQPQHF.

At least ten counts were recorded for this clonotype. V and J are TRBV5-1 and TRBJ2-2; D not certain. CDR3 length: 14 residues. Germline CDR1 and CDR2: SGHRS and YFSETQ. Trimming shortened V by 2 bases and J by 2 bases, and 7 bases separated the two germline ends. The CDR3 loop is CASSFRSNTGELFF. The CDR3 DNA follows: TGCGCCAGCAGCTTCCGGAGCAACACCGGGGAGCTGTTTTTT. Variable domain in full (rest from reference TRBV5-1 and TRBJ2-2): KAGVTQTPRYLIKTRGQQVTLSCSPISGHRSVSWYQQTPGQGLQFLFEYFSETQRNKGNFPGRFSGRQFSNSRSEMNVSTLELGDSALYLCASSFRSNTGELFFGEGSRLTVL.

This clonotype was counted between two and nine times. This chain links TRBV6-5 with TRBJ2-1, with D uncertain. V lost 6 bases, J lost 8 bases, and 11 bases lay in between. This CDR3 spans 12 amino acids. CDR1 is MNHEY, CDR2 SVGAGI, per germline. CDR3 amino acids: CASRSGRDEQFF. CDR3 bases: TGTGCCAGCAGGTCGGGTCGGGATGAGCAGTTCTTC.

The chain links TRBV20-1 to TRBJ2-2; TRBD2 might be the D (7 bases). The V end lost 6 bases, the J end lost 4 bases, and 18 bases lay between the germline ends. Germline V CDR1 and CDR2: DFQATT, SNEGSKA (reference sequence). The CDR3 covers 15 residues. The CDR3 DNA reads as TGCAGTGCCCTAAAGGGGGGGATCGGCACCGGGGAGCTGTTTTTT. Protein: CSALKGGIGTGELFF.

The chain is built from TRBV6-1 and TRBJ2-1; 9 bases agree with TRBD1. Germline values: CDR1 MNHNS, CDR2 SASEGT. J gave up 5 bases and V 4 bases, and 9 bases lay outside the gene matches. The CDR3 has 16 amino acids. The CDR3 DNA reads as TGTGCCAGCAGTGCGATGGACAGGGGTTTTAACAATGAGCAGTTCTTC. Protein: CASSAMDRGFNNEQFF.

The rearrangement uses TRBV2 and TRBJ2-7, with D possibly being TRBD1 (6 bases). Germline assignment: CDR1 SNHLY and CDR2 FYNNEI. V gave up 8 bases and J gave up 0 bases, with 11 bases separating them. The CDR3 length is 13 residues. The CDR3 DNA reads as TGTGCCAGCTTCGGGACAAACTCCTACGAGCAGTACTTC. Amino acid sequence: CASFGTNSYEQYF.

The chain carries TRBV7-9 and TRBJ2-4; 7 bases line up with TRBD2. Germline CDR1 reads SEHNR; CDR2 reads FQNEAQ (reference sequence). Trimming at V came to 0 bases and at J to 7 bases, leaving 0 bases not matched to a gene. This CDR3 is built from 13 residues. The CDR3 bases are TGTGCCAGCAGCTTAGCTAGCGGGAACATTCAGTACTTC. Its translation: CASSLASGNIQYF. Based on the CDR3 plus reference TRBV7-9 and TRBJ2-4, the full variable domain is DTGVSQNPRHKITKRGQNVTFRCDPISEHNRLYWYRQTLGQGPEFLTYFQNEAQLEKSRLLSDRFSAERPKGSFSTLEIQRTEQGDSAMYLCASSLASGNIQYFGAGTRLSVL.

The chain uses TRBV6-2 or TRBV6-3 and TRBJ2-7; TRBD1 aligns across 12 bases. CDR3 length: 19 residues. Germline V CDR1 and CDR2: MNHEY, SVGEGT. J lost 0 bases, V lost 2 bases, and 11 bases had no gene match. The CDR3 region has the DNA TGTGCCAGCAGTTACCTCCGGGACAGGGGGCGAGGAAGCTCCTACGAGCAGTACTTC. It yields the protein CASSYLRDRGRGSSYEQYF.

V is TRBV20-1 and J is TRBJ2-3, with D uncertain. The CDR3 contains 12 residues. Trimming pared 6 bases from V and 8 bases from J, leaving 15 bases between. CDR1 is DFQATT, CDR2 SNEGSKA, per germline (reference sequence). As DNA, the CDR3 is TGCAGTGCCACTCCCCTCTACGGTACGCAGTATTTT. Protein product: CSATPLYGTQYF.

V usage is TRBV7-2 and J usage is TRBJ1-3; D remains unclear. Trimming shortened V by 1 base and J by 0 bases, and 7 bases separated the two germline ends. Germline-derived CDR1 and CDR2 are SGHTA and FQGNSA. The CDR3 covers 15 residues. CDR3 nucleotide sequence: TGTGCCAGCAGCTTAGTATCGACCTCTGGAAACACCATATATTTT. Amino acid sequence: CASSLVSTSGNTIYF.

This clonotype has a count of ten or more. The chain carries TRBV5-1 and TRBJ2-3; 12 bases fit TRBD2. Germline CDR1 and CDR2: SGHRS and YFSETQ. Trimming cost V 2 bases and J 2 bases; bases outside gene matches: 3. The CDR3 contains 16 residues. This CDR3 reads CASSLLAGGYTDTQYF. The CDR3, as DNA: TGCGCCAGCAGCTTACTAGCGGGGGGTTACACAGATACGCAGTATTTT.

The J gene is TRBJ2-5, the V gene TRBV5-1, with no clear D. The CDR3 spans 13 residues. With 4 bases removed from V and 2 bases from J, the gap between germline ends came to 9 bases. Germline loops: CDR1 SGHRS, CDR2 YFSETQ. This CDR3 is CASSRRTQETQYF. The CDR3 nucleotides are TGCGCCAGCAGCCGAAGAACACAAGAGACCCAGTACTTC.

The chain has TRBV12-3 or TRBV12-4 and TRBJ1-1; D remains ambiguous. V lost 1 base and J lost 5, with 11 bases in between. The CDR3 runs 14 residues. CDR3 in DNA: TGTGCCAGCAGTTTAGGACACCAGACGACTGAAGCTTTCTTT. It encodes CASSLGHQTTEAFF.